This T cell receptor beta chain was documented in a study of regulatory T cells in long-lasting Graves disease. Study summary: The definition of persistent Graves' disease was over 5 years of antithyroid drugs with positive TSH receptor antibodies. Findings and caveats of the study: Rather than thyroid tissue, only peripheral blood underwent study. Persistent cases of Graves' showed reduced TCR diversity relative to newly diagnosed patients. Segments TRBV28, TRBJ1-2 and TRBJ2-5 showed preferential usage in persistent disease.

At least ten counts were recorded for this clonotype. No antigen is known for it. Time point: persistent/refractory GD, antithyroid drugs over 5 years with positive TRAb. Following extraction of RNA from PBMCs, that RNA was used to make the TCR library. Both iRepertoire HTBI primers and Arm-PCR of CDR3 regions were used to build the TCR beta libraries. TCRdb passed the multiplex PCR reads through MiXCR, listing each CDR3 protein once. Here the sample spans about 470,000 distinct CDR3 sequences, 20% to 25% being singletons. The trim removed 3 bases at V and 7 bases at J, leaving 9 bases unmatched. Germline CDR1 and CDR2: MDHEN and SYDVKM. This CDR3 has 14 amino acids.

This TCR was sampled from a female donor with Graves disease. The chain combines TRBV28 with TRBJ2-7; 7 positions match TRBD2. The sample in question was peripheral blood mononuclear cells (PBMCs), obtained when the disease was refractory, from a patient treated with antithyroid drugs. CDR3 bases: TGTGCCAGCAGTTTCCGGCGGGAGCACGGGGAGCAGTACTTC. It yields the protein CASSFRREHGEQYF.